The rows below give T cell receptor beta chains drawn from one sample of a study of regulatory T cells in long-lasting Graves disease. TCRdb reprocessed the multiplex PCR reads via MiXCR and lists one record per CDR3 protein. The sample has 200,000 to 250,000 distinct CDR3 sequences, 20% to 25% seen once. This specimen consisted of peripheral blood mononuclear cells (PBMCs), obtained at new diagnosis, from a patient treated with antithyroid drugs. The receptors were gathered from a female donor with Graves disease. The CDR3 runs from the conserved cysteine through the conserved F or W. A D gene is named only where the DNA matches it firmly. Not all rows give a size; the values are once, few, many and, for expanded clones, a class.

many | TRBJ1-1 | . | TRBV4-2 | TGTGCCACTTACCCAGCCCATGCAGGGACGAACACTGAAGCTTTCTTT | CATYPAHAGTNTEAFF
. | TRBJ1-3 | . | TRBV28 | TGTGCCAGCAGTTCCTTTGCGACCTTAGGAAACACCATATATTTT | CASSSFATLGNTIYF
few | TRBJ1-1 | . | TRBV20-1 | TGCAGTGCGAGGCTCCGGGGCAACACTGAAGCTTTCTTT | CSARLRGNTEAFF
many | TRBJ1-4 | . | TRBV6-1 | TGTGCCAGCACTCCGACCGGGGGCGTAGAAAAACTGTTTTTT | CASTPTGGVEKLFF
many | TRBJ2-1 | . | TRBV27 | TGTGCCAGCAGTTTTGGCAGCAACAATGAGCAGTTCTTC | CASSFGSNNEQFF
. | TRBJ1-2 | . | TRBV29-1 | TGCAGCGTTGAAGATCCCAGCTACTATGGCTACACCTTC | CSVEDPSYYGYTF
many | TRBJ2-2 | . | TRBV12-3/TRBV12-4 | TGTGCCAGCAGTTTGGGAGCTACCGGGGAGCTGTTTTTT | CASSLGATGELFF
. | TRBJ2-4 | . | TRBV11-2 | TGTGCCAGCAGCTTGAGGGAGTCCAAAAACATTCAGTACTTC | CASSLRESKNIQYF
many | TRBJ1-4 | . | TRBV30 | TGTGCCTGGAGTGGGACAGAAGCCAGGGGAAAACTGTTTTTT | CAWSGTEARGKLFF
many | TRBJ2-2 | TRBD1 | TRBV5-1 | TGCGCCAGCAGCGGCGGGACAGGGAACACCGGGGAGCTGTTTTTT | CASSGGTGNTGELFF
many | TRBJ1-2 | . | TRBV18 | TGTGCCAGCCCCATGGGGGGCTTGGGCTACACCTTC | CASPMGGLGYTF
many | TRBJ1-4 | . | TRBV5-1 | TGCGCCAGCAGGTACACAGGACATGCAACTAATGAAAAACTGTTTTTT | CASRYTGHATNEKLFF
. | TRBJ2-1 | . | TRBV9 | TGTGCCAGCAGCGGTAACAATGAGCAGTTCTTC | CASSGNNEQFF
many | TRBJ1-1 | . | TRBV7-2 | TGTGCCAGCAAGCGAAACAGGGTACTGTCTGAAGCTTTCTTT | CASKRNRVLSEAFF
many | TRBJ2-5 | TRBD2 | TRBV7-2 | TGTGCCAGCAGCTTAGCGAGTACTAGCGGGGGGGCCGAAGAGACCCAGTACTTC | CASSLASTSGGAEETQYF
many | TRBJ2-7 | . | TRBV3-2 | TGTGCCAGCAGCCGGGACCTGATAGCCGCCTACGAGCAGTACTTC | CASSRDLIAAYEQYF
many | TRBJ2-2 | . | TRBV20-1 | TGCAGTGCTAACTGGCGGTTAGAGTCCGGGGAGCTGTTTTTT | CSANWRLESGELFF
many | TRBJ2-2 | TRBD1 | TRBV20-1 | TGCAGTGCCAAACAGGGGGCTTCCGGGGAGCTGTTTTTT | CSAKQGASGELFF
many | TRBJ2-3 | . | TRBV14 | TGTGCCAGCAGCCCCACCAGGACAGTCTTCGAAGATACGCAGTATTTT | CASSPTRTVFEDTQYF
many | TRBJ1-6 | . | TRBV6-2/TRBV6-3 | TGTGCCAGCAGTTACGGGACGGGGAATTCACCCCTCCACTTT | CASSYGTGNSPLHF
medium-sized | TRBJ2-1 | . | TRBV2 | TGTGCCAGCAGTGAAGCGAGGCAGTACAATGAGCAGTTCTTC | CASSEARQYNEQFF
. | TRBJ2-7 | . | TRBV25-1 | TGTGCCAGCAGCGTCGGGGGGCAGGCGGCCGAGCAGTACTTC | CASSVGGQAAEQYF
. | TRBJ2-4 | TRBD1 | TRBV11-2 | TGTGCCAGCAGCTTTTTCGGGACAGGGCGGAACATTCAGTACTTC | CASSFFGTGRNIQYF
many | TRBJ1-2 | TRBD1 | TRBV20-1 | TGCAGTGCTAGAGAAGGGGGCAGTGGCTACACCTTC | CSAREGGSGYTF
many | TRBJ1-4 | . | TRBV6-1 | TGTGCCAGCAGCACTTACGGACCAACTAATGAAAAACTGTTTTTT | CASSTYGPTNEKLFF
many | TRBJ2-1 | . | TRBV30 | TGTGCCTGGAGCCCAGTCAGCGGAAAGCAGTTCTTC | CAWSPVSGKQFF
few | TRBJ1-5 | . | TRBV29-1 | TGCAGCGTTGAGGTTTTAGAGAGCAATCAGCCCCAGCATTTT | CSVEVLESNQPQHF
many | TRBJ2-3 | . | TRBV5-1 | TGCGCCAGCAGCTTGTCAGGGCCTACCACGGATACGCAGTATTTT | CASSLSGPTTDTQYF
many | TRBJ1-2 | TRBD1 | TRBV24-1 | TGTGCCACCAGGGATCAGGGGGGCACCTATGGCTACACCTTC | CATRDQGGTYGYTF
once | TRBJ1-1 | TRBD1 | TRBV6-1 | TGTGTCAGCAGTCCGCCGGGACAGGCCTCTGCTTTCTTT | CVSSPPGQASAFF
many | TRBJ2-3 | TRBD1 | TRBV5-6 | TGTGCCAGCAGTTCCCCGGGACAGTCCACAGATACGCAGTATTTT | CASSSPGQSTDTQYF
many | TRBJ1-5 | . | TRBV5-1 | TGCGCCAGCAGCCCCGACGGTAGCAATCAGCCCCAGCATTTT | CASSPDGSNQPQHF
. | TRBJ2-1 | . | TRBV20-1 | TGCAGTGCGGGGGGACCTCCCGACTACAATGAGCAGTTCTTC | CSAGGPPDYNEQFF
many | TRBJ1-6 | TRBD1 | TRBV11-2 | TGTGCCAGCAGCTTAGCCGGGACAGGGTACTCACCCCTCCACTTT | CASSLAGTGYSPLHF
. | TRBJ2-3 | TRBD2 | TRBV5-4 | TGTGCCAGCAGGCATCGGGGGGGCCGAGCAGATACGCAGTATTTT | CASRHRGGRADTQYF
many | TRBJ2-7 | TRBD2 | TRBV18 | TGTGCCAGCTCACCGCCTAGCGGGGTAGCCTACGAGCAGTACTTC | CASSPPSGVAYEQYF
many | TRBJ2-3 | TRBD1 | TRBV20-1 | TGCAGTGCTCCACCCCGGGACAGGGGTACAGATACGCAGTATTTT | CSAPPRDRGTDTQYF
many | TRBJ2-3 | TRBD1 | TRBV27 | TGTGCCAGCAGTCCGCAGACAGGGCCAACCACAGATACGCAGTATTTT | CASSPQTGPTTDTQYF
. | TRBJ1-5 | . | TRBV6-2/TRBV6-3 | TGTGCCAGCAGTTACTCTCTGAATAGCAATCAGCCCCAGCATTTT | CASSYSLNSNQPQHF